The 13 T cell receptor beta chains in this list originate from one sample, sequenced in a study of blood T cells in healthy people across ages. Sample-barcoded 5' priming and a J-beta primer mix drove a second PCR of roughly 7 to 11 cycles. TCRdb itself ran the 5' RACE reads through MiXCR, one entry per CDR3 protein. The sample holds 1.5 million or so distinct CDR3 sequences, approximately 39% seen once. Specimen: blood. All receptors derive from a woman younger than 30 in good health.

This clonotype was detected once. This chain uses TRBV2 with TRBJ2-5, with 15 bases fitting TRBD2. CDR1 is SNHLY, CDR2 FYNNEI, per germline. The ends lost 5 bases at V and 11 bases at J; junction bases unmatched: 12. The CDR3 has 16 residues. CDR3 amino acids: CASSWTSGRAMNEQYF. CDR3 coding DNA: TGTGCCAGCAGTTGGACTAGCGGGAGGGCCATGAATGAGCAGTACTTC.

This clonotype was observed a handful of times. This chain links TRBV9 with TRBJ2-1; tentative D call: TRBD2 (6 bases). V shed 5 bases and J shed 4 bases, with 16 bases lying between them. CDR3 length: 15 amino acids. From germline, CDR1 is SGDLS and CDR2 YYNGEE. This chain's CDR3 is CASSASAGLYNEQFF. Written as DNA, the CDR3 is TGTGCCAGCAGTGCGTCTGCGGGGCTGTACAATGAGCAGTTCTTC.

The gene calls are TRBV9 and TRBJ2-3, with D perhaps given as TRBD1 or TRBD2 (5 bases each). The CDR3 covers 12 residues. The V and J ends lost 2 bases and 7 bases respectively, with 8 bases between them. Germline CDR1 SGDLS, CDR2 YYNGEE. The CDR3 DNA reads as TGTGCCAGCAGCGTGGGGACGAATACGCAGTATTTT. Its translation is CASSVGTNTQYF.

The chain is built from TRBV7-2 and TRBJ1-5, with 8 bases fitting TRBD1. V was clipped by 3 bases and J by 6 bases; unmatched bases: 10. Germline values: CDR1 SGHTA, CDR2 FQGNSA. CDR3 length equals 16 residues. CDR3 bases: TGTGCCAGCAGCTTCTATCCAGGGGGCAGATTTCAGCCCCAGCATTTT. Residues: CASSFYPGGRFQPQHF.

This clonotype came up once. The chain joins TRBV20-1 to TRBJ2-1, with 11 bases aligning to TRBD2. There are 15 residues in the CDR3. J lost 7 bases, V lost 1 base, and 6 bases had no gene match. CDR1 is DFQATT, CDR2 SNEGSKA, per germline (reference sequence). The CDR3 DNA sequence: TGCAGTGCTAGAGGACTAGCGGGGTTTCGGAATGAGCAGTTCTTC. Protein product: CSARGLAGFRNEQFF.

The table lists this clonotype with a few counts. The CDR3 DNA is TGTGCCAGCAGTCAGTCTTTATCTTACAGGTACTCCTACGAGCAGTACTTC. Translating it yields CASSQSLSYRYSYEQYF. The chain combines TRBV6-1 with TRBJ2-7; D possibly corresponds to TRBD1 (5 bases). Germline V gene lookup returns CDR1 MNHNS and CDR2 SASEGT. This CDR3 spans 17 amino acids. V shed 5 bases and J shed 0 bases, with 20 bases lying between them.

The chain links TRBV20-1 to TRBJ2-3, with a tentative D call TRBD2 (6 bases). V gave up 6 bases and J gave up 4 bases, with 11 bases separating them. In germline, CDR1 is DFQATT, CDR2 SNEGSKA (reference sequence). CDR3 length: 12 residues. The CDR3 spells CSALGRSDTQYF. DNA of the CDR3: TGCAGTGCACTGGGGAGGTCAGATACGCAGTATTTT.

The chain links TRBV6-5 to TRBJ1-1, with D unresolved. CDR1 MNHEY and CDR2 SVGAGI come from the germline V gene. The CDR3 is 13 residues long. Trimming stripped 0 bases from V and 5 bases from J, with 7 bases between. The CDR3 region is CASSYSLITEAFF. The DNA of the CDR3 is TGTGCCAGCAGTTACTCACTGATTACTGAAGCTTTCTTT.

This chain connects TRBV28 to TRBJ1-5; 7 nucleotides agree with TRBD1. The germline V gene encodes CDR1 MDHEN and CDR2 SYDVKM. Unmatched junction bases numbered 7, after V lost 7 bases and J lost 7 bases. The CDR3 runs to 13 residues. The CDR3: CASKQGLGQPQHF. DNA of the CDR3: TGTGCCAGCAAACAGGGGCTAGGGCAGCCCCAGCATTTT.

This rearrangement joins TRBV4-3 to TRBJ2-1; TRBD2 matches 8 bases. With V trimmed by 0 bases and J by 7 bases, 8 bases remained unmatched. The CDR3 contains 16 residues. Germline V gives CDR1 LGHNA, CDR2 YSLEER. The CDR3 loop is CASSQDVLAGRNEQFF. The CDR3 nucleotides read TGCGCCAGCAGCCAAGATGTCCTAGCGGGCCGTAATGAGCAGTTCTTC.

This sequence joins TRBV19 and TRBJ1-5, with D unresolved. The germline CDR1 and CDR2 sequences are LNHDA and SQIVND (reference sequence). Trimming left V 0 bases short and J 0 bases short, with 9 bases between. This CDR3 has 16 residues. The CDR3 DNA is TGTGCCAGTAGTATAGATCGTTGGGCTAGCAATCAGCCCCAGCATTTT. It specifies CASSIDRWASNQPQHF.

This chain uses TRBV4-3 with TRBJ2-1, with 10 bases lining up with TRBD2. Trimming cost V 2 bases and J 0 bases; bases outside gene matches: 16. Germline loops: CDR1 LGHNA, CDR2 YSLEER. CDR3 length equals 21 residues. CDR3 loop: CASSQYPEASGSTFSYNEQFF. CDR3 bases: TGCGCCAGCAGCCAATACCCCGAGGCTAGCGGGAGTACCTTCTCCTACAATGAGCAGTTCTTC.

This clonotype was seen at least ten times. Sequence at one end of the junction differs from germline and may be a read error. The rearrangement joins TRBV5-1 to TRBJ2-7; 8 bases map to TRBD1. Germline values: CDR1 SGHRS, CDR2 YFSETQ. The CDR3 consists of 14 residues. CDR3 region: CASSFGQGTYEQYF. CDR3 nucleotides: TGTGCCAGCAGTTTCGGACAGGGCACCTACGAGCAGTACTTC.